These T cell receptor beta chains were read from a single sample in a study of T cells after yellow fever vaccination. TCRdb reprocessed the 5' RACE reads with MiXCR, giving one entry per CDR3 protein. The data hold roughly 94,000 distinct CDR3 sequences, with around 9.8% observed a single time. The sequencing used CD8+ T cells not binding an NS4B(214-222) dextramer, sorted from PBMCs, collected less than 18 days after the first yellow fever vaccination. Receptors were obtained from a young man who received the YFV17D yellow fever vaccine. The CDR3 runs from the conserved cysteine through the conserved F or W. Fields, in order: D gene, J gene, V gene, clone size, CDR3 protein, CDR3 DNA. A D gene is named only where the DNA matches it firmly. Not every row has a clone size; where given, it reads once, few, many or a size class.

>.|TRBJ1-2|TRBV12-3/TRBV12-4|few
CASRSGVYGYTF
TGTGCCAGCAGGTCAGGGGTTTATGGCTACACCTTC
>TRBD1|TRBJ1-2|TRBV20-1|.
CSARGQGGYGYTF
TGCAGTGCAAGGGGACAGGGAGGCTATGGCTACACCTTC
>TRBD2|TRBJ2-1|TRBV28|few
CASSQRGSYNEQFF
TGTGCCAGCAGTCAGCGGGGGTCTTACAATGAGCAGTTCTTC
>.|TRBJ1-1|TRBV4-1|.
CASSQEPREAFF
TGCGCCAGCAGCCAAGAACCGAGAGAAGCTTTCTTT
>.|TRBJ2-6|TRBV5-5|few
CASSYRDGASGANVLTF
TGTGCCAGCAGCTACCGGGACGGCGCCTCTGGGGCCAACGTCCTGACTTTC
>.|TRBJ2-7|TRBV10-3|once
CAITEGVGGTYEQYF
TGTGCCATCACCGAGGGGGTGGGGGGGACCTACGAGCAGTACTTC
>.|TRBJ2-3|TRBV2|.
CASSVRRRPLDTQYF
TGTGCCAGCAGTGTGCGTCGCCGGCCGCTGGATACGCAGTATTTT
>.|TRBJ2-1|TRBV7-2|.
CASSFFGSWEQFF
TGTGCCAGCAGCTTTTTCGGGAGCTGGGAGCAGTTCTTC
>TRBD2|TRBJ2-1|TRBV7-9|.
CASSPGGIDNEQFF
TGTGCCAGCAGCCCGGGGGGAATCGACAATGAGCAGTTCTTC
>TRBD1|TRBJ2-1|TRBV5-6|few
CASSLVGDRDEQFF
TGTGCCAGCAGCTTGGTAGGGGACAGGGATGAGCAGTTCTTC
>.|TRBJ1-5|TRBV28|many
CASRQTIHQPQHF
TGTGCCAGCAGACAGACAATCCATCAGCCCCAGCATTTT
>.|TRBJ1-5|TRBV15|.
CATSRDRGRSQPQHF
TGTGCCACCAGCAGAGATAGGGGACGTAGTCAGCCCCAGCATTTT
>TRBD1|TRBJ1-1|TRBV9|.
CASSVRTGEYTEAFF
TGTGCCAGCAGCGTTCGGACAGGGGAGTACACTGAAGCTTTCTTT
>.|TRBJ1-5|TRBV19|.
CASSIRALGNQPQHF
TGTGCCAGTAGTATTAGGGCCCTGGGCAATCAGCCCCAGCATTTT
>TRBD1|TRBJ2-3|TRBV4-3|.
CASSRTGGAADTQYF
TGCGCCAGCAGCCGGACAGGGGGCGCGGCAGATACGCAGTATTTT
>.|TRBJ2-1|TRBV4-3|few
CASSQDWSSDNEQFF
TGCGCCAGCAGCCAAGATTGGTCTAGCGACAATGAGCAGTTCTTC
>.|TRBJ2-3|TRBV27|.
CASSLYGLYTDTQYF
TGTGCCAGCAGTTTATACGGACTCTACACAGATACGCAGTATTTT
>.|TRBJ1-1|TRBV19|.
CASRRSRVNTEAFF
TGTGCCAGTAGGCGGTCCAGGGTGAACACTGAAGCTTTCTTT
>.|TRBJ2-3|TRBV29-1|many
CSVPGQLRTDTQYF
TGCAGCGTTCCGGGACAACTTCGCACAGATACGCAGTATTTT
>.|TRBJ1-4|TRBV19|few
CASSIEDEKLFF
TGTGCCAGTAGTATCGAAGATGAAAAACTGTTTTTT
>.|TRBJ2-1|TRBV5-6|many
CASSLAGNEQFF
TGTGCCAGCAGCTTAGCAGGCAATGAGCAGTTCTTC
>.|TRBJ1-4|TRBV7-9|.
CASSFEYHNEKLFF
TGTGCCAGCAGCTTCGAATATCATAATGAAAAACTGTTTTTT
>TRBD2|TRBJ2-3|TRBV5-1|medium-sized
CASSLSGGGTDTQYF
TGCGCCAGCAGCTTGTCCGGGGGGGGGACAGATACGCAGTATTTT
>TRBD1|TRBJ1-6|TRBV7-9|.
CASTTGTDNSPLHF
TGTGCCAGCACCACGGGGACAGACAATTCACCCCTCCACTTT
>.|TRBJ2-3|TRBV3-1|.
CASSRPGLSGTDTQYF
TGTGCCAGCAGCCGCCCGGGCCTTAGCGGCACAGATACGCAGTATTTT
>TRBD1|TRBJ2-7|TRBV20-1|few
CSAVSGQEPSYEQYF
TGCAGTGCTGTCTCGGGACAGGAACCCTCCTACGAGCAGTACTTC
>TRBD1|TRBJ1-2|TRBV20-1|many
CSADGTGGGASGYGYTF
TGCAGTGCTGATGGGACAGGCGGCGGTGCCTCCGGATATGGCTACACCTTC
>.|TRBJ2-6|TRBV19|.
CASSMDRSVLTF
TGTGCCAGTAGTATGGATAGAAGTGTCCTGACTTTC
>.|TRBJ2-3|TRBV6-4|.
CASSDSAGAPTDTQYF
TGTGCCAGCAGTGACTCCGCGGGGGCCCCCACAGATACGCAGTATTTT
>TRBD1|TRBJ2-7|TRBV29-1|few
CSVRTGLNEQYF
TGCAGCGTTCGGACAGGGTTAAACGAGCAGTACTTC
>TRBD1|TRBJ2-1|TRBV11-2|.
CASSLDRQGANLDEQFF
TGTGCCAGCAGCTTAGATCGGCAGGGGGCTAATTTGGATGAGCAGTTCTTC
>.|TRBJ1-5|TRBV6-5|many
CASSYALLGQPQHF
TGTGCCAGCAGTTACGCCTTACTGGGGCAGCCCCAGCATTTT
>.|TRBJ1-1|TRBV12-3/TRBV12-4|many
CASSLALRGTEAFF
TGTGCCAGCAGTTTAGCGCTTAGGGGCACTGAAGCTTTCTTT
>.|TRBJ1-1|TRBV5-5|few
CASSLVGFEAFF
TGTGCCAGCAGCTTGGTGGGGTTTGAAGCTTTCTTT
>.|TRBJ2-2|TRBV6-1|few
CATEYFHLNTGELFF
TGTGCCACCGAATACTTCCACCTAAACACCGGGGAGCTGTTTTTT
>.|TRBJ1-5|TRBV12-3/TRBV12-4|many
CASSSGAKVMDQPQHF
TGTGCCAGCAGCTCCGGGGCAAAGGTCATGGATCAGCCCCAGCATTTT
>.|TRBJ2-7|TRBV7-9|.
CARSPGQLYEQYF
TGTGCCAGGAGCCCTGGGCAGCTCTACGAGCAGTACTTC
>TRBD1|TRBJ2-7|TRBV12-3/TRBV12-4|few
CASSSTGGSYEQYF
TGTGCCAGCAGTTCGACAGGGGGGTCCTACGAGCAGTACTTC
>.|TRBJ2-1|TRBV4-1|.
CASSDPPGPQFF
TGCGCCAGCAGCGACCCTCCCGGGCCCCAGTTCTTC
>TRBD2|TRBJ2-2|TRBV6-4|.
CASSRAGGSGRLDTGELFF
TGTGCCAGCAGCCGCGCCGGGGGCAGCGGGAGGCTCGACACCGGGGAGCTGTTTTTT